This T cell receptor (beta chain) was documented in a study of cytomegalovirus exposure and HLA in healthy donors. As concerns this clone: Antigen specificity is unknown.

It was with 60 Vbeta and 13 Jbeta primers that the PCR ran. Sequencing used immunoSEQ multiplex PCR; TCRdb keeps in-frame clones, though not all of them. This listing includes 30,000 to 35,000 clones. Study-level points and caveats: Later analysis identified a missense DCLRE1C variant that was linked to TCR beta V- and J-gene trimming.

Germline V lookup: CDR1 KGHSH, CDR2 LQKENI. Trimming took 4 bases from V and 6 from J; bases not matched to a gene: 5. This CDR3 contains 14 residues. The sequenced material came from PBMCs. The sequence was obtained from a man aged 40-55 years in good health and CMV-seronegative. The rearrangement joins TRBV18 to TRBJ2-1; 8 bases line up with TRBD2. DNA of the CDR3: TGTGCCAGCTCACTAAGCGGGAGTGGCAATGAGCAGTTCTTC. This translates into CASSLSGSGNEQFF.